These 17 T cell receptor beta chains originate from one sample sequenced in a study of blood T cells in healthy people across ages (dated by TCRdb to the mid-2010s). Receptor libraries were prepared by 5' RACE. Instrument used: Illumina HiSeq 2500. A second PCR of about 7 to 12 cycles was performed with a sample-barcoded 5' primer and a J-beta primer mix. In-frame beta chains were kept once TCRdb had trimmed the public reads at Q25 with fastp and called clones with MiXCR. Every CDR3 protein is listed once, alongside the most common genes and DNA of its rows. The sample profile shows around 800,000 distinct CDR3 sequences; approximately 44% of them were found once. Of the sample, roughly 19% falls within the top ten clones. The sequenced sample was blood. These TCRs come from a man aged 60 to 75 in good health.

This clonotype was picked up a small number of times. This chain connects TRBV7-2 to TRBJ2-2; a possible D gene is TRBD2 (5 bases). The germline V and J ends were trimmed by 5 bases and 7 bases, with 14 bases remaining between them. There are 14 residues in the CDR3. Germline lookup yields CDR1 SGHTA and CDR2 FQGNSA. The CDR3 DNA reads as TGTGCCAGCAGCGCCCTGAGAGGGAGCGGGGAGCTGTTTTTT. Amino acid sequence: CASSALRGSGELFF.

This clonotype showed up many times. The chain is built from TRBV7-2 and TRBJ2-1; D remains ambiguous. The CDR3 length is 16 residues. Germline-derived CDR1 and CDR2 are SGHTA and FQGNSA. Trimming left V 5 bases short and J 0 bases short, with 14 bases between. The CDR3 DNA reads as TGTGCCAGCAGCCCCTCCTCCAGCCGCTCCTACAATGAGCAGTTCTTC. Its protein is CASSPSSSRSYNEQFF.

Notes on this clonotype: This could be a read error, since a much larger clone is one nucleotide away. The V call is TRBV29-1, the J call TRBJ2-1; no clear D. The DNA end is more similar to TRBJ2-7, so the J call may be wrong. CDR3 length: 14 amino acids. Looked up from germline, CDR1 is SQVTM and CDR2 is ANQGSEA. CDR3 sequence (DNA): TGCAGCGTTAGTAGGGTAGACTCCTACAATGAGCAGTACTTC. It yields the protein CSVSRVDSYNEQYF.

The chain carries TRBV20-1 and TRBJ2-5; 14 nucleotides match TRBD2. The trim removed 0 bases at V and 4 bases at J, leaving 7 bases unmatched. Per the germline V gene, CDR1 is DFQATT and CDR2 is SNEGSKA (reference sequence). The CDR3 has 17 amino acids. CDR3 in amino acids: CSAREPGLAGGLETQYF. For the CDR3, the DNA is TGCAGTGCTAGAGAGCCCGGACTAGCGGGGGGTTTAGAGACCCAGTACTTC.

This chain connects TRBV28 to TRBJ1-4; D gene ambiguous. The CDR3 has 13 residues. Germline-derived CDR1 and CDR2 are MDHEN and SYDVKM. Trimming shortened V by 4 bases and J by 7 bases, and 10 bases separated the two germline ends. CDR3: CASSCPAREKLFF. CDR3 coding DNA: TGTGCCAGCAGTTGTCCTGCGCGTGAAAAACTGTTTTTT.

On this clonotype itself: This may stem from a read error, because a much larger clone lies one nucleotide away. The chain is built from TRBV5-1 and TRBJ2-7, with D uncertain. This CDR3 comprises 12 residues. The germline gives CDR1 SGHRS, CDR2 YFSETQ. CDR3 in DNA: TGCGCCAGCAGCTACGACACCTACGGGCAGTACTTC. Translating it yields CASSYDTYGQYF. Complete variable domain (other parts from reference TRBV5-1 and TRBJ2-7): KAGVTQTPRYLIKTRGQQVTLSCSPISGHRSVSWYQQTPGQGLQFLFEYFSETQRNKGNFPGRFSGRQFSNSRSEMNVSTLELGDSALYLCASSYDTYGQYFGPGTRLTVT.

This clonotype was seen only once. The chain has TRBV24-1 and TRBJ2-2; D may correspond to TRBD1 or TRBD2 (6 bases each). V dropped 2 bases and J dropped 5 bases, with 20 bases sitting between them. Per germline, CDR1 KGHDR and CDR2 SFDVKD. This CDR3 is 18 amino acids long. This CDR3 is CATSDSPTGLARTGELFF. CDR3 DNA: TGTGCCACCAGTGATTCCCCGACAGGCCTAGCGAGGACCGGGGAGCTGTTTTTT.

In its sample, this clonotype was seen a few times. One junction end disagrees with the germline gene, perhaps due to a read error. The gene calls are TRBV13 and TRBJ1-2, with D possibly being TRBD1 (5 bases). The CDR3 spans 14 residues. From germline, CDR1 is PRHDT and CDR2 FYEKMQ (reference sequence). In DNA, the CDR3 is TGTGCCAGCAGCGTAGGCCGGGGGGACTCTGGCTACACCTTC. Protein sequence: CASSVGRGDSGYTF.

The CDR3 spells CASSLARRGTDTQYF. The CDR3 DNA is TGTGCCAGCAGCTTAGCCCGAAGGGGGACAGATACGCAGTATTTT. This sequence joins TRBV7-9 and TRBJ2-3, with D maybe TRBD1 (6 bases). With 0 bases removed from V and 3 bases from J, the gap between germline ends came to 10 bases. The CDR3 spans 15 residues. CDR1 and CDR2 (germline): SEHNR, FQNEAQ (reference sequence).

The V gene is TRBV5-1, the J gene TRBJ2-7; TRBD2 is a possible D gene (5 bases). CDR1 is SGHRS, CDR2 YFSETQ, per germline. Trimming cost V 0 bases and J 2 bases, with 12 bases left between them. The CDR3 extends over 15 amino acids. The CDR3, as DNA: TGCGCCAGCAGCTTGGAATTCGGAGGAACCTACGAGCAGTACTTC. Its protein product is CASSLEFGGTYEQYF.

This clonotype was counted between two and nine times. The V and J genes are TRBV20-1 and TRBJ1-5; TRBD1 matches at 7 bases. Trimming cost V 2 bases and J 5 bases; bases outside gene matches: 9. Germline CDR1 and CDR2: DFQATT and SNEGSKA (reference sequence). The CDR3 is 15 residues long. The CDR3 spells CSARRAGQLDQPQHF. Written as DNA, the CDR3 is TGCAGTGCTAGACGGGCGGGACAGTTAGATCAGCCCCAGCATTTT.

CDR3: CASSQDPNRGYEQYF. The CDR3 DNA sequence: TGTGCCAGCAGCCAAGATCCTAACAGGGGGTACGAGCAGTACTTC. The chain uses TRBV14 and TRBJ2-7; the match to TRBD1 covers 8 bases. The CDR3 consists of 15 residues. J was trimmed by 4 bases and V by 0 bases; bases with no gene match: 5. Germline CDR1 and CDR2: SGHDN and FVKESK.

The sample holds a few counts of this clonotype. This rearrangement joins TRBV20-1 to TRBJ2-5, with TRBD1 matching over 8 bases. The germline V gene has CDR1 DFQATT and CDR2 SNEGSKA (reference sequence). The CDR3 totals 13 residues. The junction had 7 bases not matched to a gene; V was cut back by 5 bases and J by 5 bases. CDR3 residues: CSALQGAGETQYF. The CDR3 DNA follows: TGCAGTGCTCTCCAGGGGGCAGGGGAGACCCAGTACTTC.

This clonotype is a singleton in its sample. V usage is TRBV24-1 and J usage is TRBJ2-5, with 10 bases aligning to TRBD1. The assigned J gene may be wrong: the sequence end matches TRBJ2-7 better. In germline, CDR1 is KGHDR, CDR2 SFDVKD. This CDR3 contains 18 residues. CDR3 loop: CAIPKQASGTGVVYEQYF. CDR3 nucleotides: TGTGCCATACCAAAACAAGCATCCGGGACAGGGGTCGTCTACGAGCAGTACTTC.

This clonotype was picked up many times. This rearrangement joins TRBV4-1 to TRBJ2-7, with no clear D. Germline V gives CDR1 MGHRA, CDR2 YSYEKL. This CDR3 region has 14 residues. With 0 bases removed from V and 2 bases from J, the gap between germline ends came to 8 bases. Here the CDR3 DNA reads TGCGCCAGCAGCCAAGAGTTTCGGGCCTACGAGCAGTACTTC. Its translation: CASSQEFRAYEQYF.

This clonotype has only a few counts. The chain is built from TRBV4-3 and TRBJ2-1; D is unresolved. The germline V and J ends were trimmed by 3 bases and 8 bases, with 11 bases remaining between them. The germline V gene has CDR1 LGHNA and CDR2 YSLEER. This CDR3 comprises 13 residues. The CDR3 DNA reads TGCGCCAGCAGCCATCAACCAGTAGATGAGCAGTTCTTC. This translates into CASSHQPVDEQFF.

The chain combines TRBV29-1 with TRBJ2-7; D is uncertain. The CDR3 sequence is 16 residues long. V was cut by 4 bases and J by 4 bases, with 23 bases left in between. Germline V gene lookup returns CDR1 SQVTM and CDR2 ANQGSEA. CDR3 sequence reads: CSVVGGVGAQAYEQYF. The CDR3 DNA reads as TGCAGCGTTGTGGGCGGTGTAGGTGCCCAAGCATACGAGCAGTACTTC.